The 20 T cell receptor beta chains reported below all come from one sample, sequenced in a study of T cell repertoires in cytomegalovirus infection. A single record per CDR3 protein comes from TCRdb applying MiXCR to the reads. The sample has a few hundred thousand distinct CDR3 sequences; roughly 43% are singletons. Their antigens are not known. The specimen comprised cultured PBMCs, sampled from culture after CMV antigen stimulation. These receptors originate from a human donor in good health (CMV status not recorded). Some clones in this sample may be carry-over from other donors' samples.

This clonotype showed up just a few times. This chain joins TRBV6-6 and TRBJ1-6; no clear D gene. The CDR3 contains 17 residues. From germline, CDR1 is MNHNY and CDR2 SVGAGI (reference sequence). Trimming stripped 2 bases from V and 2 bases from J, with 13 bases between. The CDR3: CASSYSLGRTYNSPLHF. The CDR3 bases are TGTGCCAGCAGTTACAGTCTGGGGAGGACCTATAATTCACCCCTCCACTTT.

This clonotype turned up a few times. The rearrangement joins TRBV6-2 or TRBV6-3 to TRBJ1-5, with unresolved D. The CDR3 spans 19 residues. CDR1 is MNHEY, CDR2 SVGEGT, per germline. Trimming shortened V by 0 bases and J by 3 bases, and 21 bases separated the two germline ends. The CDR3 here is CASSYSMLSVTFFNQPQHF. The CDR3 bases are TGTGCCAGCAGTTACTCGATGCTGTCGGTGACTTTTTTCAATCAGCCCCAGCATTTT.

The CDR3 nucleotides are TGTGCCACCAGTGATCCCGACAGGGAGGCGGACACTGAAGCTTTCTTT. Residues: CATSDPDREADTEAFF. The rearrangement links TRBV24-1 to TRBJ1-1; 7 bases match TRBD1. J lost 3 bases, V lost 3 bases, and 9 bases had no gene match. CDR3 length: 16 amino acids. CDR1 is KGHDR and CDR2 is SFDVKD in the germline V gene.

This clonotype has a count of ten or more. The J gene is TRBJ2-7, the V gene TRBV7-2; D is ambiguous. Germline V lookup: CDR1 SGHTA, CDR2 FQGNSA. The CDR3 length is 13 residues. The V and J ends lost 8 bases and 3 bases respectively, with 14 bases between them. The CDR3 loop is CASGGRIFYEQYF. CDR3 nucleotides: TGTGCCAGCGGCGGACGAATTTTCTACGAGCAGTACTTC.

This rearrangement joins TRBV7-8 to TRBJ1-6; 9 nucleotides agree with TRBD1. Trimming removed 1 base from V and 8 bases from J; junction bases left unmatched: 15. CDR1 and CDR2 from the germline V gene are SGHVS and FQNEAQ. The CDR3 runs 19 residues. DNA for the CDR3: TGTGCCAGCAGCTTAGGAGCGGGGACAGGGAGTTCGTGGGATTCACCCCTCCACTTT. It is translated as CASSLGAGTGSSWDSPLHF.

The J gene is TRBJ2-3, the V gene TRBV6-1; 11 bases line up with TRBD2. The CDR3 consists of 17 residues. V trimming: 1 base; J trimming: 7 bases; junction bases outside the gene matches: 10. Germline CDR1 is MNHNS and CDR2 is SASEGT. CDR3 amino acids: CASSEGGSGRAWYTQYF. In nucleotides, the CDR3 is TGTGCCAGCAGTGAAGGGGGTAGCGGGAGGGCCTGGTATACGCAGTATTTT.

This clonotype has more than one count but fewer than ten. The V gene is TRBV7-9, the J gene TRBJ2-2, with D unclear. Germline V gene sequence: CDR1 SEHNR, CDR2 FQNEAQ (reference sequence). The CDR3 is 14 residues long. V was shortened by 1 base and J by 6 bases, with 9 bases between the two germline ends. The CDR3 here is CASSLGSVPGELFF. For the CDR3, the DNA is TGTGCCAGCAGCTTAGGTTCGGTGCCCGGGGAGCTGTTTTTT.

Ten or more counts support this clonotype. This chain uses TRBV7-2 with TRBJ2-7, with D perhaps TRBD2 (6 bases). V was cut by 1 base and J by 7 bases, with 11 bases left in between. Germline V gives CDR1 SGHTA, CDR2 FQGNSA. This CDR3 comprises 13 residues. This chain's CDR3 is CASSLGLVEEQYF. Written as DNA, the CDR3 is TGTGCCAGCAGCTTAGGACTAGTAGAGGAGCAGTACTTC.

The chain uses TRBV6-2 or TRBV6-3 and TRBJ2-1, with 9 bases aligning to TRBD2. Germline lookup yields CDR1 MNHEY and CDR2 SVGEGT. Trimming took 2 bases from V and 5 from J; bases not matched to a gene: 13. There are 18 residues in the CDR3. The CDR3 loop reads CASSYVSLSGSSHNEQFF. CDR3 nucleotide sequence: TGTGCCAGCAGTTACGTATCACTTAGCGGGAGTTCCCACAATGAGCAGTTCTTC.

The rearrangement joins TRBV12-5 to TRBJ2-1, with 7 bases aligning to TRBD2. The junction had 12 bases not matched to a gene; V was cut back by 6 bases and J by 7 bases. The CDR3 is 15 amino acids. Germline CDR1 LGHNT, CDR2 FRNRAP. The CDR3 is CASGPPGGGRNEQFF. DNA for the CDR3: TGTGCTAGTGGCCCCCCCGGGGGAGGGAGGAATGAGCAGTTCTTC.

The chain has TRBV11-1 and TRBJ2-3; maybe TRBD1 (6 bases). CDR1 and CDR2 from the germline V gene are SGHAT and FQDESV (reference sequence). The length of the CDR3 is 18 residues. Trimming stripped 5 bases from V and 2 bases from J, with 23 bases between. The CDR3 loop is CASSEGETSTSNTDTQYF. CDR3 DNA: TGTGCCAGCAGCGAGGGGGAAACCTCAACCTCTAACACAGATACGCAGTATTTT. Full variable domain (rest looked up from reference TRBV11-1 and TRBJ2-3): EAEVAQSPRYKITEKSQAVAFWCDPISGHATLYWYRQILGQGPELLVQFQDESVVDDSQLPKDRFSAERLKGVDSTLKIQPAELGDSAMYLCASSEGETSTSNTDTQYFGPGTRLTVL.

The J gene is TRBJ1-1, the V gene TRBV6-2 or TRBV6-3; D remains ambiguous. CDR1 and CDR2 (germline): MNHEY, SVGEGT. Trimming left V 4 bases short and J 6 bases short, with 15 bases between. The CDR3 spans 14 residues. The CDR3 DNA sequence: TGTGCCAGCAGTTCCCTGGCCGCTTTGGCTGAAGCTTTCTTT. This gives the protein CASSSLAALAEAFF.

The V call is TRBV7-9, the J call TRBJ1-4; D is ambiguous. Germline V lookup: CDR1 SEHNR, CDR2 FQNEAQ (reference sequence). This CDR3 is 17 amino acids long. V was shortened by 1 base and J by 11 bases, with 23 bases between the two germline ends. CDR3 sequence: CASSLGGGGPLGVKLFF. The DNA of the CDR3 is TGTGCCAGCAGCTTAGGGGGTGGCGGCCCCCTCGGTGTGAAACTGTTTTTT. The whole variable domain, remainder taken from reference TRBV7-9 and TRBJ1-4, is DTGVSQNPRHKITKRGQNVTFRCDPISEHNRLYWYRQTLGQGPEFLTYFQNEAQLEKSRLLSDRFSAERPKGSFSTLEIQRTEQGDSAMYLCASSLGGGGPLGVKLFFGSGTQLSVL.

This clonotype came up many times. V is TRBV7-8 and J is TRBJ1-4, with a weak D call TRBD1 (5 bases). The CDR3 is 15 residues long. V lost 1 base, J lost 7 bases, and 13 bases lay in between. Looked up from germline, CDR1 is SGHVS and CDR2 is FQNEAQ. For the CDR3, the DNA is TGTGCCAGCAGCTTAGGATCAGGGTGGGGTGAAAAACTGTTTTTT. This encodes CASSLGSGWGEKLFF.

CDR3 sequence reads: CASSIRNHYLYGYTF. CDR3 in DNA: TGTGCCAGTAGTATCCGAAACCACTACCTTTATGGCTACACCTTC. The V and J genes are TRBV19 and TRBJ1-2, with unresolved D. Germline V gives CDR1 LNHDA, CDR2 SQIVND (reference sequence). With 3 bases removed from V and 5 bases from J, the gap between germline ends came to 16 bases. The CDR3 is 15 amino acids.

The chain employs TRBV4-1 and TRBJ2-5; TRBD1 is a possible D gene (6 bases). V lost 0 bases and J 4 bases, leaving 9 bases between the germline ends. The CDR3 contains 14 residues. Germline loops: CDR1 MGHRA, CDR2 YSYEKL. Here the CDR3 DNA reads TGCGCCAGCAGCCAAGAGGACAGCCCAGAGACCCAGTACTTC. It codes for CASSQEDSPETQYF.

V gene TRBV6-6 combines with J gene TRBJ2-7; the match to TRBD2 covers 10 bases. This CDR3 has 15 amino acids. Germline lookup yields CDR1 MNHNY and CDR2 SVGAGI (reference sequence). V dropped 6 bases and J dropped 7; count of bases not matched to a gene: 12. CDR3 DNA: TGTGCCAGCAGCAACCTAGCGGGGGCCTCCTCAGAGCAGTACTTC. This gives the protein CASSNLAGASSEQYF.

This clonotype was seen at least ten times. The chain uses TRBV7-2 and TRBJ2-3, with D possibly being TRBD2 (5 bases). Trimming took 4 bases from V and 1 from J, leaving 9 bases between them. CDR1 and CDR2 from the germline V gene are SGHTA and FQGNSA. This CDR3 is built from 14 residues. CDR3 coding DNA: TGTGCCAGCAGCTCCTATAGCGGCACAGATACGCAGTATTTT. As protein: CASSSYSGTDTQYF. Full variable domain (outside the CDR3, taken from reference TRBV7-2 and TRBJ2-3): GAGVSQSPSNKVTEKGKDVELRCDPISGHTALYWYRQSLGQGLEFLIYFQGNSAPDKSGLPSDRFSAERTGGSVSTLTIQRTQQEDSAVYLCASSSYSGTDTQYFGPGTRLTVL.

This chain links TRBV5-1 with TRBJ2-1, with 13 positions matching TRBD2. CDR1 SGHRS and CDR2 YFSETQ come from the germline V gene. There are 19 residues in the CDR3. V lost 3 bases, J lost 0 bases, and 9 bases stayed unmatched. This chain's CDR3 is CASSSIGLAGADSYNEQFF. CDR3 sequence (DNA): TGCGCCAGCAGCTCAATCGGACTAGCGGGAGCCGACTCCTACAATGAGCAGTTCTTC.

V and J are TRBV28 and TRBJ2-5, with D unresolved. This CDR3 contains 18 residues. Looked up from germline, CDR1 is MDHEN and CDR2 is SYDVKM. The V gene lost 3 bases and the J gene lost 5 bases, with 25 bases spanning the gap. As DNA, the CDR3 is TGTGCCAGCAGTTTTCCCCCAGAAGCCACCTATAGTACGGAGACCCAGTACTTC. Translating it yields CASSFPPEATYSTETQYF. The full variable domain, rest sourced from reference TRBV28 and TRBJ2-5, is DVKVTQSSRYLVKRTGEKVFLECVQDMDHENMFWYRQDPGLGLRLIYFSYDVKMKEKGDIPEGYSVSREKKERFSLILESASTNQTSMYLCASSFPPEATYSTETQYFGPGTRLLVL.